One and the same sample provided the 2 T cell receptor beta chains below, sequenced in a study of technical replicates of blood from a handful of donors. Sequenced by immunoSEQ multiplex PCR; TCRdb stores in-frame clones only, minus some. The sample has about 100,000 clones; around 95% are singletons. Sequenced input: T cells isolated from PBMCs. Source of these receptors: a human donor in good health.

The rearrangement joins TRBV28 to TRBJ2-1; a weak D match, TRBD2 (5 bases). The V gene lost 1 base and the J gene lost 3 bases, with 10 bases spanning the gap. The germline gives CDR1 MDHEN, CDR2 SYDVKM. The CDR3 contains 15 residues. As DNA, the CDR3 is TGTGCCAGCAGTTTATTCGCTAGCTACTACAATGAGCAGTTCTTC. It specifies CASSLFASYYNEQFF. Filled out from reference TRBV28 and TRBJ2-1, the complete variable domain reads DVKVTQSSRYLVKRTGEKVFLECVQDMDHENMFWYRQDPGLGLRLIYFSYDVKMKEKGDIPEGYSVSREKKERFSLILESASTNQTSMYLCASSLFASYYNEQFFGPGTRLTVL.

The CDR3 nucleotides read TGTGCCAGCAGTCCCTGGGGACAGGAAAAACCCTACGAGCAGTACTTC. It translates to CASSPWGQEKPYEQYF. V usage is TRBV28 and J usage is TRBJ2-7; TRBD1 aligns across 8 bases. The J segment lost 2 bases and the V segment lost 5 bases, leaving 11 bases of the junction unmatched. CDR1 and CDR2 from the germline V gene are MDHEN and SYDVKM. The CDR3 runs to 16 residues.